Below, one T cell receptor (beta chain) is given with its context. What this receptor recognizes is not known. There are no base qualities to consult, and no much larger clone falls within one base. Collaborating institutions collected whole blood in K2EDTA tubes following their own protocols. For TCRbeta analysis, collaborators shipped samples in one of three forms: frozen whole blood, isolated PBMCs, or DNA extracted from either of those sample types. Taken from the germline V gene, the CDR1 and CDR2 loops are SNHLY and FYNNEI. The CDR3 starts with the cysteine, ends with the phenylalanine, and has 16 residues. Solely the CDR3 DNA is kept, with 48 bases framed from the first base. V loses 8 bases at its end and J loses 3 bases; junction bases beyond the gene matches: 10. These data originate in a study of blood T cell repertoires in COVID-19 (dated by TCRdb to 2020 to 2022). Concerning the study at large: Collaborator samples came from the United States, Italy and Spain and covered acute and convalescent phases of COVID-19. Where available, HLA class I and class II types were obtained from metadata supplied by the sample provider rather than from assay-based typing. A freely available public database, intended as a resource for researchers studying the immune response to SARS-CoV-2, is where the repertoires were released. The dataset comprised deeply sampled blood TCRbeta repertoires from subjects exposed to, actively infected with, or recovered from COVID-19. Samples were obtained from the ongoing ImmuneRACE study (first 160 participants) and from some 1,300 subjects provided by 6 global collaborators. The material from the prospective study consisted of cDNA or gDNA derived from T cells, B-cell-depleted T cells, or PBMCs. A de-identified subject ID, COVID-19 status, age in years and sex were almost always included in the sample metadata.

On the study overall, not on this receptor specifically: The amount of clinical and demographic metadata varied by source and participant and was provided uncurated.

The immunoSEQ Assay, a bias-controlled multiplex PCR, was used to amplify TCRbeta CDR3 regions from genomic DNA. From the authors' description of their analysis: The number of nucleated cells in each sample was estimated by amplification of reference gene primers within the assay. To quantify the absolute abundance of each unique TCRbeta CDR3 rearrangement, sequence reads were collapsed and filtered. Productive Simpson clonality was computed per sample as the square root of Simpson's diversity index over productive rearrangements. Not all clones reach the TCRdb copy of this immuneACCESS table, which keeps in-frame sequences only. Checked studies attribute under half of the gap to unresolved V genes and leave the rest unexplained. V and J calls and clone size are those listed in that table; D and trimming were worked out from the DNA. This sample lists some 200,000 clones; around 82% were detected once. The top ten hold approximately 12% of the sample.

The rearranged chain carries TRBV2 and TRBJ2-2; TRBD1 fits 9 bases in the junction. This clonotype was obtained from a woman between 40 and 55 years old with acute or convalescent COVID-19. Sample: peripheral blood. The nucleotide sequence is given as TGTGCCAGCGGGGACAGGGTCGGGTATTACACCGGGGAGCTGTTTTTT. The resulting protein is CASGDRVGYYTGELFF.